Below, 12 T cell receptor beta chains from the same sample are listed, as sequenced in a study of CD8+CD57+ T cells in acquired aplastic anemia. Only patients with CD8+CD57+ cell expansion on flow cytometry were chosen for sequencing. Genomic DNA constituted the template upon which TCR beta VDJ and CDR3 profiling was performed. MiXCR was run by TCRdb on the reads, yielding one entry per CDR3 protein. This table has about 180,000 distinct CDR3 sequences, around 50% appearing once. The sequenced sample was sorted CD4+, CD8+, or CD8+CD57+ T cells (not recorded which) from PBMCs. The source of these receptors is a human donor with aplastic anemia.

This clonotype appeared a few times. V and J are TRBV2 and TRBJ1-1; 7 bases line up with TRBD1. The J segment lost 11 bases and the V segment lost 6 bases, leaving 6 bases of the junction unmatched. The length of the CDR3 is 11 residues. Germline CDR1 reads SNHLY; CDR2 reads FYNNEI. CDR3 residues: CASRETGRAFF. CDR3 bases: TGTGCCAGCAGAGAGACAGGGAGGGCTTTCTTT.

This clonotype was picked up many times. The CDR3 here is CSAKGDSSNEKLFF. The DNA of the CDR3 is TGCAGTGCTAAGGGGGACAGTTCGAATGAAAAACTGTTTTTT. The J gene is TRBJ1-4, the V gene TRBV20-1; 7 nucleotides align to TRBD1. The V and J ends lost 4 bases and 5 bases, in that order; junction bases with no gene match: 7. The length of the CDR3 is 14 residues. The V gene's germline CDR1 is DFQATT and CDR2 SNEGSKA (reference sequence).

Turning to this clonotype: This may arise from a read error, as a much more abundant clone is one base away. Because the CDR3 is missing its conserved closing phenylalanine or tryptophan, this is likely a read error. This chain connects TRBV5-1 to TRBJ1-1, with D unclear. The CDR3 is made up of 11 amino acids. V lost 7 bases and J lost 11, with 15 bases in between. The germline CDR1 and CDR2 sequences are SGHRS and YFSETQ. The CDR3 here is CASGPDRGAFI. The CDR3 DNA follows: TGCGCCAGCGGACCGGACCGAGGGGCTTTCATT.

The table lists this clonotype with a few counts. The chain's CDR3 is CATSDSRGLGLYEQYF. The CDR3 region has the DNA TGTGCCACCAGTGACTCCAGGGGTCTAGGCCTCTACGAGCAGTACTTC. The chain carries TRBV24-1 and TRBJ2-7; the D gene is possibly TRBD1 (6 bases). The CDR3 runs 16 residues. Germline CDR1 and CDR2: KGHDR and SFDVKD. Deletions cut 4 bases from V and 3 bases from J, with 18 bases between.

This chain links TRBV15 with TRBJ1-5; D call uncertain. V shed 6 bases and J shed 5 bases, with 11 bases lying between them. This CDR3 contains 13 residues. Germline lookup yields CDR1 LNHNV and CDR2 YYDKDF (reference sequence). CDR3 bases: TGTGCCACCAGGGGAGAAGGTTATCAGCCCCAGCATTTT. Its protein is CATRGEGYQPQHF. Complete variable domain (other parts from reference TRBV15 and TRBJ1-5): DAMVIQNPRYQVTQFGKPVTLSCSQTLNHNVMYWYQQKSSQAPKLLFHYYDKDFNNEADTPDNFQSRRPNTSFCFLDIRSPGLGDTAMYLCATRGEGYQPQHFGDGTRLSIL.

The rearrangement joins TRBV20-1 to TRBJ2-5; 9 bases fit TRBD2. The germline CDR1 and CDR2 sequences are DFQATT and SNEGSKA (reference sequence). V was pared by 5 bases and J by 5 bases, with 9 bases of the junction left unmatched. The CDR3 has 14 residues. CDR3 sequence: CSAPSERGVETQYF. As DNA, the CDR3 is TGCAGTGCTCCCTCCGAGCGGGGGGTGGAGACCCAGTACTTC.

J is TRBJ1-5 and V is TRBV29-1, with a tentative D call TRBD1 (6 bases). Trimming removed 7 bases from V and 2 bases from J, with 15 bases in between. This CDR3 contains 14 residues. Germline assignment: CDR1 SQVTM and CDR2 ANQGSEA. Here the CDR3 reads CSAGGGNGNQPQHF. For the CDR3, the DNA is TGCAGCGCTGGAGGGGGGAATGGCAATCAGCCCCAGCATTTT.

This clonotype was seen at least ten times. The chain recombines TRBV20-1 with TRBJ2-2, with 7 nucleotides matching TRBD1. There are 15 residues in the CDR3. The germline gives CDR1 DFQATT, CDR2 SNEGSKA (reference sequence). J was trimmed by 5 bases and V by 0 bases; bases with no gene match: 6. The DNA of the CDR3 is TGCAGTGCTAGAGATCACAGGGGTGAGACCGGGGAGCTGTTTTTT. Its translation: CSARDHRGETGELFF.

This clonotype appeared many times. The CDR3 loop reads CASSYSTGERGYTF. CDR3 DNA: TGTGCCAGCAGTTACTCGACCGGGGAGCGTGGCTACACCTTC. The genes are TRBV6-5 and TRBJ1-2; D call uncertain. The germline CDR1 and CDR2 sequences are MNHEY and SVGAGI. Trimming cost V 0 bases and J 7 bases, with 12 bases left between them. The CDR3 spans 14 residues.

This clonotype was seen ten or more times. The rearrangement joins TRBV5-1 to TRBJ1-4; D is ambiguous. V was clipped by 4 bases and J by 0 bases, with 10 bases between them. Germline values: CDR1 SGHRS, CDR2 YFSETQ. There are 15 residues in the CDR3. CDR3 sequence reads: CASSPQRSTNEKLFF. The CDR3, as DNA: TGCGCCAGCAGCCCCCAGAGATCAACTAATGAAAAACTGTTTTTT.

This clonotype was picked up many times. The rearrangement joins TRBV5-1 to TRBJ2-5, with D perhaps TRBD1 or TRBD2 (6 bases each). The V end was cut by 4 bases, the J end by 2 bases, with 12 bases between. CDR3 length: 14 amino acids. Germline V gives CDR1 SGHRS, CDR2 YFSETQ. CDR3 residues: CASSRTGAQETQYF. The CDR3 DNA reads as TGCGCCAGCAGCCGTACGGGGGCTCAAGAGACCCAGTACTTC.

The chain couples TRBV2 to TRBJ2-1, with no clear D. This CDR3 comprises 13 residues. V gave up 2 bases and J gave up 5 bases, with 7 bases separating them. Germline CDR1 reads SNHLY; CDR2 reads FYNNEI. CDR3 sequence reads: CASSEFEDNEQFF. The CDR3 region has the DNA TGTGCCAGCAGTGAATTCGAGGACAATGAGCAGTTCTTC.